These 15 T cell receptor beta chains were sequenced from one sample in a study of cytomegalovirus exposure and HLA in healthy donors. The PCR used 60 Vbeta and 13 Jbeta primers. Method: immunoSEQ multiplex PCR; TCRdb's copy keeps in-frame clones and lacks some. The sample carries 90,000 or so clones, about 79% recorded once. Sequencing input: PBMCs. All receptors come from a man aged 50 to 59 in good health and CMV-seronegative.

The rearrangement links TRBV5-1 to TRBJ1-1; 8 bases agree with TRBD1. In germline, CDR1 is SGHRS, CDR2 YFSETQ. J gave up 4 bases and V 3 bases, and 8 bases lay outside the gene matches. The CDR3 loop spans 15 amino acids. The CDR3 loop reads CASSSPGGGSTEAFF. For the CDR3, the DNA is TGCGCCAGCAGCTCTCCAGGGGGCGGCAGCACTGAAGCTTTCTTT.

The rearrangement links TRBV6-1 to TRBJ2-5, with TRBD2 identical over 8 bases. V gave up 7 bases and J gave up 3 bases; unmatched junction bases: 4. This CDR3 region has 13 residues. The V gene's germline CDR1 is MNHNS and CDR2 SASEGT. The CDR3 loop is CASKLSGKETQYF. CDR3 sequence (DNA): TGTGCCAGCAAGCTTAGCGGGAAAGAGACCCAGTACTTC.

In DNA, the CDR3 is TGTGCCAGCAGCCCAAGGGACTCCTCGGCGGGAAACATTCAGTACTTC. As protein: CASSPRDSSAGNIQYF. The chain recombines TRBV6-6 with TRBJ2-4; possibly TRBD2 for D (6 bases). The germline V and J ends were trimmed by 6 bases and 6 bases, with 21 bases remaining between them. The germline V gene has CDR1 MNHNY and CDR2 SVGAGI (reference sequence). The CDR3 has 16 amino acids.

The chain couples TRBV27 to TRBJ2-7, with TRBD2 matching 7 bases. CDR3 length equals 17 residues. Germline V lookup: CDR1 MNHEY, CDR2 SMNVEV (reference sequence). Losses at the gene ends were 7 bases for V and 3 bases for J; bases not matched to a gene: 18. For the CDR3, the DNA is TGTGCCAGCAAGGGCCGCCCCGGCGGGAGCTTAGACTACGAGCAGTACTTC. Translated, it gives CASKGRPGGSLDYEQYF.

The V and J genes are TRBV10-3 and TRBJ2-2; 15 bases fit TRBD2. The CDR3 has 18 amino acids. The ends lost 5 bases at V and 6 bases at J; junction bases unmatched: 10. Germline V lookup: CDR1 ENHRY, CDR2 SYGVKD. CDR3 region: CAISTGLAGGSIAGELFF. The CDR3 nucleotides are TGTGCCATCAGTACAGGACTAGCGGGAGGGAGTATCGCCGGGGAGCTGTTTTTT.

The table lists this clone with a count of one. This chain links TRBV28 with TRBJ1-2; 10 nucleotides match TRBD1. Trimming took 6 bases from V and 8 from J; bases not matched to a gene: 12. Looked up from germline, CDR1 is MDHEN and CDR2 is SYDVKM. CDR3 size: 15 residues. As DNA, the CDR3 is TGTGCCAGCAGAAGGGGACAGGGGACTCCGCTGGGCTACACCTTC. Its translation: CASRRGQGTPLGYTF.

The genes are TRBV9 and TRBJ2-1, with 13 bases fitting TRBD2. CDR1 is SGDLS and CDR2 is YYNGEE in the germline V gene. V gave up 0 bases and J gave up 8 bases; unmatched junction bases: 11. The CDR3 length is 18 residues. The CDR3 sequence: CASSVGTSGSTGTDEQFF. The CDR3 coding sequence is TGTGCCAGCAGCGTAGGGACTAGCGGGAGTACCGGGACCGATGAGCAGTTCTTC. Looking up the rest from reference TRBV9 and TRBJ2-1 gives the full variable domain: DSGVTQTPKHLITATGQRVTLRCSPRSGDLSVYWYQQSLDQGLQFLIQYYNGEERAKGNILERFSAQQFPDLHSELNLSSLELGDSALYFCASSVGTSGSTGTDEQFFGPGTRLTVL.

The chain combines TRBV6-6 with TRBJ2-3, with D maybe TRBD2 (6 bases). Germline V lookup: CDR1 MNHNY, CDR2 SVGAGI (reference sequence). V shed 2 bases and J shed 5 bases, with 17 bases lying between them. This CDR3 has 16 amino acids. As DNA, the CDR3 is TGTGCCAGCAGTTACATGCAGGGACTTCACATAGATACGCAGTATTTT. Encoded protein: CASSYMQGLHIDTQYF.

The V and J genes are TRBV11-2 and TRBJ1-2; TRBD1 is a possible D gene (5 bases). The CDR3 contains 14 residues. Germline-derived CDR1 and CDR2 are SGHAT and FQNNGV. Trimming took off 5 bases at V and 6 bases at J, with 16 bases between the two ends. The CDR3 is CASSPTGRENGYTF. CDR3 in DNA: TGTGCCAGCAGCCCTACGGGCAGGGAAAATGGCTACACCTTC.

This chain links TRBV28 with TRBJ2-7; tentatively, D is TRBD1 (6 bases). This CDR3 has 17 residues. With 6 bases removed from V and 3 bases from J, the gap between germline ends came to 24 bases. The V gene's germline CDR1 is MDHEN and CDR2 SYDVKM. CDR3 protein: CASSFRTSTGAHYEQYF. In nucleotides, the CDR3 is TGTGCCAGCAGCTTTCGAACCTCGACAGGAGCTCACTACGAGCAGTACTTC.

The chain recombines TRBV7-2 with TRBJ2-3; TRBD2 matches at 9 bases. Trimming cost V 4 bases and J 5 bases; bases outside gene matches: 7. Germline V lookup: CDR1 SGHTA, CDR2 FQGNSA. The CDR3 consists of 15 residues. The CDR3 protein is CASSYAGGPVDTQYF. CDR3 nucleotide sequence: TGTGCCAGCAGCTACGCGGGGGGGCCTGTAGATACGCAGTATTTT.

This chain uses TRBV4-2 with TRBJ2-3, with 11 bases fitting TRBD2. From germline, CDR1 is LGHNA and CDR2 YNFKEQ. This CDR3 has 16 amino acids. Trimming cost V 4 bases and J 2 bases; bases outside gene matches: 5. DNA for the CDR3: TGTGCCAGCAGCCTCCGGACTAGCGGGTACACAGATACGCAGTATTTT. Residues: CASSLRTSGYTDTQYF.

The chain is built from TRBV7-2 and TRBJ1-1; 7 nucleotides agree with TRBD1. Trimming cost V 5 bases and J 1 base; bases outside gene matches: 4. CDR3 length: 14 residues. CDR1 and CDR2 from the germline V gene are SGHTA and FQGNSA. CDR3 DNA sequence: TGTGCCAGCAGCCGGGACAGACCGAACACTGAAGCTTTCTTT. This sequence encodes CASSRDRPNTEAFF.

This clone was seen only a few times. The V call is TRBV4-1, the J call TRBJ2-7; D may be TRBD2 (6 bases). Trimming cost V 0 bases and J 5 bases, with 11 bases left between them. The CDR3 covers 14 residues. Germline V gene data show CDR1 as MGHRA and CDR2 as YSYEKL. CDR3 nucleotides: TGCGCCAGCAGCCAAGATCCAGGGACTGACGAGCAGTACTTC. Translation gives CASSQDPGTDEQYF.

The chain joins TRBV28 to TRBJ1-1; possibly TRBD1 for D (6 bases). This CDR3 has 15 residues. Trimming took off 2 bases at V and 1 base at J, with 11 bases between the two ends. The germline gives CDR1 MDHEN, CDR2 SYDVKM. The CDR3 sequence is CASSLPRGANTEAFF. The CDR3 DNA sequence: TGTGCCAGCAGTTTACCCAGGGGCGCGAACACTGAAGCTTTCTTT.